These T cell receptor beta chains were read from a single sample in a study of shared clonotypes between healthy human individuals. TCRdb's table, derived via immunoSEQ multiplex PCR, lists solely in-frame clones and lacks some. The sample holds approximately 2,000,000 clones, just over 90% seen once. The sequencing input was naive CD8+ T cells from PBMCs. These receptors were taken from a man aged 18 to 35 in good health. Some clones in this sample may be carry-over from other donors' samples. The CDR3 runs from the conserved cysteine through the conserved F or W. Each record gives: clone size, CDR3 length, D gene, J gene, V gene, CDR3 protein, CDR3 DNA. A D gene is named only where the DNA matches it firmly. For some rows the clone size is stated as once, few or many, or as a class when expanded; others skip it.

clone_size: -; cdr3_length: 13; d_call: TRBD2; j_call: TRBJ2-7; v_call: TRBV6-1; cdr3_aa: CASRTSGSGEQYF; cdr3_nt: TGTGCCAGCAGAACTAGCGGGAGTGGCGAGCAGTACTTC
clone_size: -; cdr3_length: 15; d_call: -; j_call: TRBJ2-7; v_call: TRBV5-1; cdr3_aa: CASSFRDGEPYEQYF; cdr3_nt: TGCGCCAGCAGCTTCCGGGACGGGGAGCCCTACGAGCAGTACTTC
clone_size: -; cdr3_length: 14; d_call: -; j_call: TRBJ2-2; v_call: TRBV27; cdr3_aa: CASIDGSGAGELFF; cdr3_nt: TGTGCCAGCATAGACGGGTCCGGCGCCGGGGAGCTGTTTTTT
clone_size: -; cdr3_length: 14; d_call: -; j_call: TRBJ2-7; v_call: TRBV9; cdr3_aa: CASSVGPPQGEQYF; cdr3_nt: TGTGCCAGCAGCGTAGGTCCCCCACAGGGCGAGCAGTACTTC
clone_size: -; cdr3_length: 13; d_call: -; j_call: TRBJ2-1; v_call: TRBV9; cdr3_aa: CASSGSRYNEQFF; cdr3_nt: TGTGCCAGCAGCGGGTCGCGGTACAATGAGCAGTTCTTC
clone_size: -; cdr3_length: 15; d_call: -; j_call: TRBJ1-1; v_call: TRBV4-1; cdr3_aa: CASSRREGVNTEAFF; cdr3_nt: TGCGCCAGCAGCCGTAGGGAGGGAGTGAACACTGAAGCTTTCTTT
clone_size: -; cdr3_length: 19; d_call: TRBD2; j_call: TRBJ2-7; v_call: TRBV13; cdr3_aa: CASSLEGQGLAGDYNEQYF; cdr3_nt: TGTGCCAGCAGCTTAGAGGGACAGGGACTAGCGGGAGACTACAACGAGCAGTACTTC
clone_size: -; cdr3_length: 15; d_call: TRBD1; j_call: TRBJ2-2; v_call: TRBV27; cdr3_aa: CASSLTGGDTGELFF; cdr3_nt: TGTGCCAGCAGCTTGACAGGGGGGGACACCGGGGAGCTGTTTTTT
clone_size: -; cdr3_length: 14; d_call: TRBD1; j_call: TRBJ1-5; v_call: TRBV9; cdr3_aa: CASSAGQGNQPQHF; cdr3_nt: TGTGCCAGCAGCGCGGGACAGGGCAATCAGCCCCAGCATTTT
clone_size: -; cdr3_length: 17; d_call: TRBD2; j_call: TRBJ2-3; v_call: TRBV28; cdr3_aa: CASSISRLAGSTDTQYF; cdr3_nt: TGTGCCAGCAGTATCTCTCGACTAGCGGGGAGCACAGATACGCAGTATTTT
clone_size: -; cdr3_length: 15; d_call: -; j_call: TRBJ1-1; v_call: TRBV5-1; cdr3_aa: CASSLAAGTNTEAFF; cdr3_nt: TGCGCCAGCAGCTTGGCCGCAGGGACAAACACTGAAGCTTTCTTT
clone_size: -; cdr3_length: 14; d_call: -; j_call: TRBJ1-5; v_call: TRBV5-4; cdr3_aa: CASSDPASNQPQHF; cdr3_nt: TGTGCCAGCAGCGATCCGGCGAGCAATCAGCCCCAGCATTTT
clone_size: -; cdr3_length: 16; d_call: TRBD2; j_call: TRBJ2-1; v_call: TRBV5-6; cdr3_aa: CASSLWTSGPYNEQFF; cdr3_nt: TGTGCCAGCAGCTTGTGGACTAGCGGGCCTTACAATGAGCAGTTCTTC
clone_size: -; cdr3_length: 14; d_call: -; j_call: TRBJ2-7; v_call: TRBV6-5; cdr3_aa: CASSYVGRGREQYF; cdr3_nt: TGTGCCAGCAGTTACGTGGGACGGGGGAGGGAGCAGTACTTC
clone_size: -; cdr3_length: 15; d_call: TRBD2; j_call: TRBJ2-3; v_call: TRBV11-1; cdr3_aa: CASAYGAGGSDTQYF; cdr3_nt: TGTGCCAGCGCTTACGGGGCGGGAGGATCAGATACGCAGTATTTT
clone_size: -; cdr3_length: 13; d_call: TRBD1; j_call: TRBJ2-2; v_call: TRBV7-9; cdr3_aa: CATGTVNTGELFF; cdr3_nt: TGTGCCACCGGGACAGTGAACACCGGGGAGCTGTTTTTT
clone_size: -; cdr3_length: 13; d_call: -; j_call: TRBJ1-1; v_call: TRBV6-5; cdr3_aa: CASSYGEGGEAFF; cdr3_nt: TGTGCCAGCAGTTACGGGGAAGGTGGAGAAGCTTTCTTT
clone_size: -; cdr3_length: 13; d_call: -; j_call: TRBJ1-2; v_call: TRBV19; cdr3_aa: CASNPLTGYGYTF; cdr3_nt: TGTGCCAGTAATCCCCTAACTGGCTATGGCTACACCTTC
clone_size: -; cdr3_length: 15; d_call: -; j_call: TRBJ2-3; v_call: TRBV2; cdr3_aa: CASSVQPYPTDTQYF; cdr3_nt: TGTGCCAGCAGTGTACAGCCCTATCCGACAGATACGCAGTATTTT
clone_size: -; cdr3_length: 16; d_call: -; j_call: TRBJ1-4; v_call: TRBV6-6; cdr3_aa: CASKGFWGSTNEKLFF; cdr3_nt: TGTGCCAGCAAGGGCTTCTGGGGTTCAACTAATGAAAAACTGTTTTTT
clone_size: once; cdr3_length: 15; d_call: -; j_call: TRBJ1-4; v_call: TRBV2; cdr3_aa: CASSEWADDNEKLFF; cdr3_nt: TGTGCCAGCAGTGAATGGGCAGATGATAATGAAAAACTGTTTTTT
clone_size: -; cdr3_length: 15; d_call: TRBD2; j_call: TRBJ2-3; v_call: TRBV11-2; cdr3_aa: CASSFTSGGWDTQYF; cdr3_nt: TGTGCCAGCAGCTTTACTAGCGGTGGGTGGGATACGCAGTATTTT
clone_size: -; cdr3_length: 15; d_call: TRBD2; j_call: TRBJ2-1; v_call: TRBV11-3; cdr3_aa: CASSLGGSSYNEQFF; cdr3_nt: TGTGCCAGCAGCTTGGGCGGGAGCTCCTACAATGAGCAGTTCTTC
clone_size: -; cdr3_length: 17; d_call: -; j_call: TRBJ1-4; v_call: TRBV4-1; cdr3_aa: CASSQVLMGETNEKLFF; cdr3_nt: TGCGCCAGCAGCCAAGTGTTAATGGGGGAAACTAATGAAAAACTGTTTTTT
clone_size: -; cdr3_length: 15; d_call: TRBD2; j_call: TRBJ2-1; v_call: TRBV19; cdr3_aa: CATTSGRRYYNEQFF; cdr3_nt: TGTGCCACGACTAGCGGGAGGCGCTACTACAATGAGCAGTTCTTC